The following is a TCR beta chain sequence with its context. The sample is drawn from a study of blood T cell repertoires in COVID-19. Study information: COVID-19 samples from acute and convalescent phases originated in the United States, Italy and Spain. PBMCs, B-cell-depleted T cells, or T cells provided the cDNA or gDNA that made up the material.

The germline V gene has CDR1 SNHLY and CDR2 FYNNEI. Trimming removed 1 base from V and 7 bases from J, with 7 bases in between. The CDR3 runs 12 residues. In the original analysis: Nucleated cell number was recorded as an estimate derived from reference gene primer amplification. Only in-frame clones appear in the TCRdb table, and some are missing; sequencing was by immunoSEQ multiplex PCR. The V and J calls and clone size are taken from that table; D and trimming were inferred from the DNA. This table holds under 65,000 clones, around 90% found once. The source of this sequence is an elderly man with acute or convalescent COVID-19. V and J are TRBV2 and TRBJ1-1; D is undetermined. Sequencing was done on a sample of peripheral blood. CDR3 in DNA: TGTGCCAGCAGTGAAGGAGGCTATGAAGCTTTCTTT. Translation: CASSEGGYEAFF.